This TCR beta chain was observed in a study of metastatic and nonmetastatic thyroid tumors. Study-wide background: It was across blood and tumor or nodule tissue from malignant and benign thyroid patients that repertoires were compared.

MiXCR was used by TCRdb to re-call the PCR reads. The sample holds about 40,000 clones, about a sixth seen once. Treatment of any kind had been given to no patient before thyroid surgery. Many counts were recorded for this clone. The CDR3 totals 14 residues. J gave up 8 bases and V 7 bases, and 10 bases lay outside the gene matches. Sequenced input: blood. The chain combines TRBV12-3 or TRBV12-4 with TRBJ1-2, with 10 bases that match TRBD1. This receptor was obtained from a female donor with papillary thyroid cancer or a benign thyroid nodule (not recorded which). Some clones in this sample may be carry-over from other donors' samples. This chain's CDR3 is CASKQVGTGEGYTF. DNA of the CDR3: TGTGCCAGCAAGCAGGTGGGGACAGGGGAAGGCTACACCTTC.